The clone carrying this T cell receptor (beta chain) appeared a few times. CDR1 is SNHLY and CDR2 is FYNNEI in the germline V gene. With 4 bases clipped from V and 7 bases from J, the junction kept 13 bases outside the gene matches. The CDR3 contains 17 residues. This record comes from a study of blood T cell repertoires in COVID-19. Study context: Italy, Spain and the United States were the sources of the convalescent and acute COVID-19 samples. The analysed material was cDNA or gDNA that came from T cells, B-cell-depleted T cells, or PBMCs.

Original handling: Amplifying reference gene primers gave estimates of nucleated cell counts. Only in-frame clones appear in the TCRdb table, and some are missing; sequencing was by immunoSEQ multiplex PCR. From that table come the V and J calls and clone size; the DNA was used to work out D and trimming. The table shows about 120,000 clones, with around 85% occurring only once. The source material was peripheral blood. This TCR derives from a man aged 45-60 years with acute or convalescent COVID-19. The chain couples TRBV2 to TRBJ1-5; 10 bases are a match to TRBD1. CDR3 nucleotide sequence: TGTGCCAGCAGTGGGGAGACAGGGGGCTATGGTGTACAGCCCCAGCATTTT. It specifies CASSGETGGYGVQPQHF. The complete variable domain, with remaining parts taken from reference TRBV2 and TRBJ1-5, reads EPEVTQTPSHQVTQMGQEVILRCVPISNHLYFYWYRQILGQKVEFLVSFYNNEISEKSEIFDDQFSVERPDGSNFTLKIRSTKLEDSAMYFCASSGETGGYGVQPQHFGDGTRLSIL.